The 8 T cell receptor beta chains in this list originate from one sample, sequenced in a study of T cells in Graves' hyperthyroidism and ophthalmopathy (dated by TCRdb to the late 2010s). Library method: multiplex PCR. Sequencing was performed on an Illumina HiSeq 2000. TCR beta CDR3 regions were amplified from RNA transcripts. A first-round RT-PCR of the TCR CDR3 used the HTBI primer set with the Qiagen OneStep RT-PCR kit. In TCRdb, the public reads were trimmed at Q25 with fastp and aligned with MiXCR, with productive beta chains retained. Rows with one shared CDR3 protein collapse into an entry with the most common genes and DNA. The sample contains about 610,000 distinct CDR3 sequences, 14% to 15% of them found a single time. Around 4.1% of the sample goes to the ten largest clones. The sequenced material came from blood. The receptor source for this set is a middle-aged woman with Graves' ophthalmopathy.

This clonotype was counted ten times or more. V is TRBV20-1 and J is TRBJ2-7, with a weak D call TRBD2 (5 bases). Trimming took off 3 bases at V and 3 bases at J, with 6 bases between the two ends. In germline, CDR1 is DFQATT, CDR2 SNEGSKA (reference sequence). The CDR3 spans 11 residues. The CDR3 is CSASRDYEQYF. In nucleotides, the CDR3 is TGCAGTGCTAGTCGGGACTACGAGCAGTACTTC.

This clonotype was detected ten times or more. V and J are TRBV12-3 or TRBV12-4 and TRBJ2-5; the D gene is possibly TRBD1 (6 bases). This CDR3 is built from 13 residues. V dropped 3 bases and J dropped 4 bases, with 9 bases sitting between them. The CDR3 nucleotides are TGTGCCAGCAGTTTTTCCAGGGGAGAGACCCAGTACTTC. Amino acids: CASSFSRGETQYF.

This clonotype appeared many times. This sequence joins TRBV29-1 and TRBJ2-7; TRBD2 aligns across 11 bases. CDR3 size: 14 residues. The V gene end was trimmed by 6 bases and the J gene end by 3 bases; junction bases not matched to a gene: 7. Germline CDR1 SQVTM, CDR2 ANQGSEA. For the CDR3, the DNA is TGCAGCGTAGCCACCGGGACTAGCGGCTACGAGCAGTACTTC. Encoded protein: CSVATGTSGYEQYF.

This clonotype was recorded at least ten times. J is TRBJ2-2 and V is TRBV19, with 12 bases that match TRBD2. CDR1 is LNHDA, CDR2 SQIVND, per germline (reference sequence). Germline trimming cut 5 bases from V and 5 bases from J; bases unmatched to any gene: 12. This CDR3 comprises 18 residues. The CDR3 region is CASSHEPGLAGSTGELFF. The CDR3 DNA reads TGTGCCAGTAGTCACGAACCCGGACTAGCGGGAAGTACCGGGGAGCTGTTTTTT.

This clonotype was detected ten times or more. This chain connects TRBV28 to TRBJ2-7; D gene uncertain. From germline, CDR1 is MDHEN and CDR2 SYDVKM. V was trimmed by 5 bases and J by 0 bases, leaving 11 bases between them. The CDR3 sequence is 14 residues long. CDR3 nucleotides: TGTGCCAGCAGTCCGGTGGACGCCTCCTACGAGCAGTACTTC. Residues: CASSPVDASYEQYF.

In this sample, this clonotype turned up a few times. The chain combines TRBV6-2 or TRBV6-3 with TRBJ2-7, with 11 bases that match TRBD1. V shed 0 bases and J 4 bases; nucleotides not matched to a gene: 5. The CDR3 consists of 16 residues. Per germline, CDR1 MNHEY and CDR2 SVGEGT. Here the CDR3 DNA reads TGTGCCAGCAGTTACTCACTGGACAGGGGGCAATACGAGCAGTACTTC. This codes for CASSYSLDRGQYEQYF.

This clonotype was seen repeatedly, ten times or more. The chain is built from TRBV12-3 or TRBV12-4 and TRBJ2-7; either TRBD1 or TRBD2 may supply D (5 bases each). The CDR3 is 14 residues long. CDR3 amino acids: CATRDPSSSYEQYF. In nucleotides, the CDR3 is TGTGCTACCAGGGACCCAAGTTCCTCCTACGAGCAGTACTTC.

This clonotype came up many times. The chain joins TRBV6-4 to TRBJ2-7; tentative D call: TRBD2 (6 bases). Germline V gene sequence: CDR1 MRHNA, CDR2 SNTAGT. The CDR3 contains 12 residues. V lost 6 bases to trimming and J lost 7 bases, with 13 bases between them. Here the CDR3 reads CASREGRREQYF. CDR3 DNA: TGTGCCAGCAGGGAGGGCCGGAGGGAGCAGTACTTC.